This T cell receptor beta chain was identified in a study of metastatic and nonmetastatic thyroid tumors. On the study more broadly: Comparison of repertoires was carried out across blood and tumor or nodule tissue from malignant and benign thyroid patients.

Treatment of any kind had been given to no patient before thyroid surgery. The germline V gene encodes CDR1 MDHEN and CDR2 SYDVKM. V was trimmed by 7 bases and J by 4 bases, leaving 17 bases between them. The CDR3 covers 16 residues. This clone was found a few times. Its cognate antigen is unknown. Authors' analysis steps: Researchers built a distant-metastasis classifier for papillary thyroid cancer that drew on CDR3 differences across clinicopathological groups. TCRdb re-clonotyped the PCR reads through MiXCR. What appears here as the V and J calls and clone size reflects TCRdb's work, not the paper's. The table records roughly 34,000 clones, roughly a third of them present only once. Study results and limitations: Reported TCR beta diversity, measured in blood and tumor, was significantly higher for malignant thyroid tumors than for benign nodules.

Sample: tumor tissue. This clonotype was sampled from a female donor with papillary thyroid cancer or a benign thyroid nodule (not recorded which). Some clones in this sample may be carry-over from other donors' samples. V and J are TRBV28 and TRBJ1-6; D is undetermined. The CDR3 bases are TGTGCCAGCACCAACGGCATCGCGGCTTATAATTCACCCCTCCACTTT. Translating it yields CASTNGIAAYNSPLHF. Full variable domain (outside the CDR3, taken from reference TRBV28 and TRBJ1-6): DVKVTQSSRYLVKRTGEKVFLECVQDMDHENMFWYRQDPGLGLRLIYFSYDVKMKEKGDIPEGYSVSREKKERFSLILESASTNQTSMYLCASTNGIAAYNSPLHFGNGTRLTVT.